The 25 T cell receptor beta chains below were found in one sample sequenced in a study of cytomegalovirus exposure and HLA in healthy donors. The PCR employed 60 Vbeta primers together with 13 Jbeta primers. Measured with immunoSEQ multiplex PCR; TCRdb has only the in-frame clones, and not every one. Here the sample spans approximately 100,000 clones, about 81% being singletons. The specimen sequenced was PBMCs. The receptor set was obtained from a man over 45 in good health and CMV-seronegative.

CDR3 sequence (DNA): TGTGCCAGCAGGGGGACAGGGGATGGCTACACCTTC. Translating it yields CASRGTGDGYTF. J is TRBJ1-2 and V is TRBV27; 10 nucleotides match TRBD1. Germline CDR1 reads MNHEY; CDR2 reads SMNVEV (reference sequence). V gave up 6 bases and J gave up 6 bases; unmatched junction bases: 1. The CDR3 length is 12 residues.

This CDR3 reads CSAVKEKLFF. CDR3 sequence (DNA): TGCAGCGCGGTTAAGGAAAAACTGTTTTTT. The chain recombines TRBV20-1 with TRBJ1-4; D gene unclear. Germline loops: CDR1 DFQATT, CDR2 SNEGSKA (reference sequence). The length of the CDR3 is 10 residues.

This clone was found a few times. The chain couples TRBV6-6 to TRBJ1-2; the match to TRBD1 covers 9 bases. Looked up from germline, CDR1 is MNHNY and CDR2 is SVGAGI (reference sequence). The CDR3 totals 13 residues. Unmatched junction bases numbered 4, after V lost 5 bases and J lost 6 bases. CDR3 coding DNA: TGTGCCAGCAGTCACAGGGGGCGGGATGGCTACACCTTC. Translated, it gives CASSHRGRDGYTF.

The V call is TRBV29-1, the J call TRBJ2-1; 8 bases agree with TRBD2. This CDR3 has 15 residues. J gave up 8 bases and V 7 bases, and 16 bases lay outside the gene matches. Germline V gives CDR1 SQVTM, CDR2 ANQGSEA. The CDR3 nucleotides are TGCAGCGCAGGGTCGCGGCTAGCGGGTGGGGATGAGCAGTTCTTC. Translating it yields CSAGSRLAGGDEQFF.

The chain recombines TRBV27 with TRBJ2-1, with D possibly matching TRBD2 (6 bases). Trimming left V 5 bases short and J 6 bases short, with 14 bases between. CDR3 length equals 14 residues. Germline V gene sequence: CDR1 MNHEY, CDR2 SMNVEV (reference sequence). The CDR3 loop is CASSTSGTRNEQFF. The CDR3 region has the DNA TGTGCCAGCAGTACCTCCGGGACTCGCAATGAGCAGTTCTTC.

The V call is TRBV10-3, the J call TRBJ2-2; 10 bases line up with TRBD2. CDR3 size: 14 residues. Germline CDR1 is ENHRY and CDR2 is SYGVKD. With 10 bases clipped from V and 1 base from J, the junction kept 3 bases outside the gene matches. The CDR3 coding sequence is TGTGCCACAGGACTAGCGGAGAACACCGGGGAGCTGTTTTTT. Protein product: CATGLAENTGELFF.

V is TRBV6-5 and J is TRBJ2-7; 11 nucleotides align to TRBD2. Unmatched junction bases numbered 7, after V lost 6 bases and J lost 3 bases. The CDR3 totals 15 residues. The V gene's germline CDR1 is MNHEY and CDR2 SVGAGI. The CDR3 DNA is TGTGCCAGCAGGGCCGGGACTAGCGGATTCTACGAGCAGTACTTC. This sequence encodes CASRAGTSGFYEQYF.

This clone was counted a single time. The CDR3 is CASSLEAGNQPQHF. The DNA for the CDR3 is TGCGCCAGCAGCTTGGAGGCAGGGAATCAGCCCCAGCATTTT. The chain couples TRBV5-1 to TRBJ1-5; D might be TRBD1 (5 bases). The CDR3 sequence is 14 residues long. V shed 0 bases and J shed 4 bases, with 8 bases lying between them. Germline assignment: CDR1 SGHRS and CDR2 YFSETQ.

Points on this clone: Other nucleotide sequences from this sample produce the same CDR3. The CDR3 here is CATKKGENYYGYTF. The CDR3, as DNA: TGTGCCACCAAGAAGGGGGAAAACTACTATGGCTACACCTTC. The chain couples TRBV2 to TRBJ1-2, with a possible D match to TRBD1 (6 bases). V lost 10 bases, J lost 3 bases, and 18 bases lay in between. The CDR3 has 14 amino acids. Looked up from germline, CDR1 is SNHLY and CDR2 is FYNNEI.

In its sample, this clone was seen a few times. This rearrangement joins TRBV5-1 to TRBJ1-6, with TRBD1 as a possible D gene (5 bases). Trimming took 0 bases from V and 11 from J, leaving 15 bases between them. The CDR3 contains 15 residues. Germline V gene sequence: CDR1 SGHRS, CDR2 YFSETQ. The CDR3 DNA reads TGCGCCAGCAGCTTGGTTTCAGCCCAAGGGGCACCCCTCCACTTT. This codes for CASSLVSAQGAPLHF. Filled out from reference TRBV5-1 and TRBJ1-6, the complete variable domain reads KAGVTQTPRYLIKTRGQQVTLSCSPISGHRSVSWYQQTPGQGLQFLFEYFSETQRNKGNFPGRFSGRQFSNSRSEMNVSTLELGDSALYLCASSLVSAQGAPLHFGNGTRLTVT.

This clone was seen a few times. The germline gene is not matched at one end of the junction; a read error may be the cause. J is TRBJ1-4 and V is TRBV7-9; maybe TRBD1 (6 bases). The CDR3 extends over 12 amino acids. Per germline, CDR1 SEHNR and CDR2 FQNEAQ (reference sequence). In DNA, the CDR3 is TGTTCCAGCACCCGAGGGGGGGACGAACTGTTTTTT. It codes for CSSTRGGDELFF.

This rearrangement joins TRBV5-6 to TRBJ2-1, with 14 bases lining up with TRBD2. Germline assignment: CDR1 SGHDT and CDR2 YYEEEE. J was trimmed by 6 bases and V by 4 bases; bases with no gene match: 9. The CDR3 is made up of 17 amino acids. In DNA form, the CDR3 reads TGTGCCAGCAGCGAGGGACTAGCGGGGGCCCGATTCAATGAGCAGTTCTTC. Translating it yields CASSEGLAGARFNEQFF.

V is TRBV28 and J is TRBJ1-1; TRBD1 aligns across 7 bases. Trimming took 3 bases from V and 1 from J; bases not matched to a gene: 8. The CDR3 loop spans 16 amino acids. Germline CDR1 is MDHEN and CDR2 is SYDVKM. This CDR3 reads CASSFWSGQPNTEAFF. The CDR3 DNA is TGTGCCAGCAGTTTCTGGTCGGGACAGCCGAACACTGAAGCTTTCTTT.

The chain is built from TRBV18 and TRBJ1-4; D gene ambiguous. With 1 base removed from V and 6 bases from J, the gap between germline ends came to 12 bases. This CDR3 has 15 residues. The germline V gene has CDR1 KGHSH and CDR2 LQKENI. The CDR3 DNA follows: TGTGCCAGCTCACCACGCGGGATCAAGGATGAAAAACTGTTTTTT. It encodes CASSPRGIKDEKLFF.

The chain links TRBV7-8 to TRBJ2-3, with D hard to call. The CDR3 consists of 12 residues. CDR1 and CDR2 (germline): SGHVS, FQNEAQ. Trimming removed 5 bases at V and 6 bases at J, with 9 bases between. CDR3 coding DNA: TGTGCCAGCAGCCTTAGTGCGGATACGCAGTATTTT. As protein: CASSLSADTQYF.

The CDR3 protein is CACDPSGVTDTQYF. The CDR3 DNA follows: TGTGCCTGCGATCCTAGCGGGGTCACAGATACGCAGTATTTT. The chain combines TRBV30 with TRBJ2-3; 9 nucleotides line up with TRBD2. Trimming cost V 6 bases and J 2 bases; bases outside gene matches: 6. The CDR3 is 14 residues long. Germline V gene lookup returns CDR1 GTSNPN and CDR2 SVGIG (reference sequence).

The rearrangement uses TRBV6-1 and TRBJ1-1, with D hard to call. The germline gives CDR1 MNHNS, CDR2 SASEGT. V was clipped by 5 bases and J by 11 bases, with 12 bases between them. The CDR3 runs 11 residues. The CDR3 nucleotides are TGTGCCAGCAGTAGACAAACGGGGGCTTTCTTT. It encodes CASSRQTGAFF.

This chain links TRBV5-1 with TRBJ1-6; 7 bases line up with TRBD1. Per the germline V gene, CDR1 is SGHRS and CDR2 is YFSETQ. The CDR3 is 15 residues long. V was clipped by 4 bases and J by 4 bases; unmatched bases: 5. The DNA for the CDR3 is TGCGCCAGCAGCGGGGGGACAGATTATAATTCACCCCTCCACTTT. Its protein product is CASSGGTDYNSPLHF.

The chain joins TRBV2 to TRBJ1-2; D may be TRBD1 (5 bases). The CDR3 spans 13 residues. Trimming cost V 1 base and J 5 bases, with 8 bases left between them. Germline CDR1 reads SNHLY; CDR2 reads FYNNEI. In DNA, the CDR3 is TGTGCCAGCAGTGAAGGGACAAAGTATGGCTACACCTTC. Translation: CASSEGTKYGYTF.

The genes are TRBV7-6 and TRBJ2-4; D gene unclear. The V end lost 1 base, the J end lost 3 bases, and 4 bases lay between the germline ends. Germline V gives CDR1 SGHVS, CDR2 FNYEAQ. The CDR3 extends over 13 amino acids. DNA of the CDR3: TGTGCCAGCAGCTTAGGCAGCAAAAACATTCAGTACTTC. The encoded protein is CASSLGSKNIQYF.

The chain uses TRBV28 and TRBJ2-7, with D perhaps TRBD1 (5 bases). Germline CDR1 reads MDHEN; CDR2 reads SYDVKM. CDR3 length equals 12 residues. Trimming removed 7 bases from V and 4 bases from J, with 11 bases in between. The CDR3 loop reads CASITAGYEQYF. CDR3 nucleotide sequence: TGTGCCAGCATCACTGCAGGGTACGAGCAGTACTTC.

This rearrangement joins TRBV2 to TRBJ2-7, with TRBD2 as a possible D gene (6 bases). V was shortened by 6 bases and J by 1 base, with 31 bases between the two germline ends. The CDR3 runs to 20 residues. Germline CDR1 and CDR2: SNHLY and FYNNEI. CDR3 protein: CASRSGIWQGGISGSYEQYF. The DNA for the CDR3 is TGTGCCAGCAGATCAGGGATCTGGCAAGGCGGGATATCGGGTTCCTACGAGCAGTACTTC.

This clone has only one observation. The chain links TRBV27 to TRBJ1-3, with 7 nucleotides matching TRBD1. The CDR3 has 16 residues. Germline CDR1 and CDR2: MNHEY and SMNVEV (reference sequence). The junction had 13 bases not matched to a gene; V was cut back by 3 bases and J by 8 bases. The CDR3 DNA is TGTGCCAGCAGTTTCATCTTCTTAGGGGGCGAAGACACCATATATTTT. As protein: CASSFIFLGGEDTIYF.

The J gene is TRBJ2-5, the V gene TRBV7-9; D remains ambiguous. This CDR3 has 14 amino acids. V dropped 5 bases and J dropped 2 bases, with 12 bases sitting between them. Germline V gene lookup returns CDR1 SEHNR and CDR2 FQNEAQ (reference sequence). Here the CDR3 reads CASSPTGSQETQYF. CDR3 coding DNA: TGTGCCAGCAGCCCTACCGGGTCACAAGAGACCCAGTACTTC.

This clone came up once. At one of its ends the junction is not consistent with the germline gene, which may arise from a read error. The chain joins TRBV18 to TRBJ2-2; maybe TRBD1 (6 bases). This CDR3 has 15 residues. Germline assignment: CDR1 KGHSH and CDR2 LQKENI. DNA of the CDR3: TGTGCCAGCTCACCATCAACAGGGAACGCCGGGGAGCTGTTTTTT. The encoded protein is CASSPSTGNAGELFF.